This T cell receptor (beta chain) was profiled in a study of cytomegalovirus exposure and HLA in healthy donors. Study-level results: A later analysis reported that several of the most significant clusters appeared to be linked to common viral pathogens, among them Epstein-Barr virus. Previously analyzed data showed that most TCR beta V segments were productive at a frequency of about 87% or about 30%.

V lost 0 bases to trimming and J lost 5 bases; unmatched junction nucleotides: 1. The germline gives CDR1 SGHRS, CDR2 YFSETQ. The length of the CDR3 is 13 residues. This clone was found once. Antigen specificity is unknown. Everyone who donated was a healthy bone marrow donor. It was with 60 Vbeta and 13 Jbeta primers that the PCR ran. Repertoires were generated with immunoSEQ multiplex PCR, while TCRdb's copy carries only in-frame clones and drops some. Counted here are about 150,000 clones, 70% to 85% occurring once; the ten biggest clones make up roughly 6.8%. The receptor was isolated from a man in his forties in good health and CMV-seropositive. Sequencing input: PBMCs. The V and J genes are TRBV5-1 and TRBJ2-7; 8 nucleotides line up with TRBD2. In nucleotides, the CDR3 is TGCGCCAGCAGCTTGGGTAGCGGGGACGAGCAGTACTTC. Protein sequence: CASSLGSGDEQYF.